The source of this T cell receptor beta chain is a study of blood T cell repertoires in COVID-19. Turning to the study itself: COVID-19 samples, acute and convalescent, were from the United States, Italy and Spain. PBMCs, B-cell-depleted T cells, or T cells provided the cDNA or gDNA that made up the material.

The J segment lost 6 bases and the V segment lost 2 bases, leaving 10 bases of the junction unmatched. CDR1 and CDR2 (germline): SGHVS, FQNEAQ. This CDR3 is built from 17 residues. As originally analysed: Cell counts per sample came from amplifying reference gene primers. Sequenced by immunoSEQ multiplex PCR; TCRdb stores in-frame clones only, minus some. V, J and clone size reflect that table, while D and trimming were determined from the DNA. The sample has tens of thousands of clones; about 87% are singletons. The chain is built from TRBV7-8 and TRBJ2-1, with 10 bases fitting TRBD1. This TCR was sampled from a man older than 75 with active COVID-19. The sequencing input was peripheral blood. The CDR3 reads CASSLPETGGLSNEQFF. Here the CDR3 DNA reads TGTGCCAGCAGCTTACCCGAGACAGGGGGCCTGAGCAATGAGCAGTTCTTC.